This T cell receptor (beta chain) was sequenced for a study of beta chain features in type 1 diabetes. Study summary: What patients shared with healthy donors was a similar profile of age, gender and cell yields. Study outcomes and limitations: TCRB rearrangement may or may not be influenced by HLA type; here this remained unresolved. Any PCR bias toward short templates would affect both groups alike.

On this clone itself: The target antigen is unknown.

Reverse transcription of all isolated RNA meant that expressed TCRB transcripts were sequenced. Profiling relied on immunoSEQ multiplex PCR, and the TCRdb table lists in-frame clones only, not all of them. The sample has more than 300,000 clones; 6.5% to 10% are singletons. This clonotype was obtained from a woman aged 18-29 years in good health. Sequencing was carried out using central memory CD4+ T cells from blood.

CDR3 region: CASSLARERETQYF. The CDR3, as DNA: TGCGCCAGCAGCTTGGCCAGGGAGAGGGAGACCCAGTACTTC. This chain joins TRBV5-1 and TRBJ2-5; D may match TRBD1 or TRBD2 (5 bases each). The V gene lost 0 bases and the J gene lost 5 bases, with 11 bases spanning the gap. There are 14 residues in the CDR3. CDR1 is SGHRS, CDR2 YFSETQ, per germline.